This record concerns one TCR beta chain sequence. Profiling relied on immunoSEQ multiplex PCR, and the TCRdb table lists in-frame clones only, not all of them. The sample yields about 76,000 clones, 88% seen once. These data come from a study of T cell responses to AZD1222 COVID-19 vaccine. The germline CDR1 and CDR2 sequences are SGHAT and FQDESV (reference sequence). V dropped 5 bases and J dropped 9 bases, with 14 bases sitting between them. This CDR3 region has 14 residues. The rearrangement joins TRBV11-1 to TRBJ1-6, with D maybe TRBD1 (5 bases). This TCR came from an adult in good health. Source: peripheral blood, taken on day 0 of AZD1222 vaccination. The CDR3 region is CASSPRDRSSPLHF. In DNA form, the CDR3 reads TGTGCCAGCAGCCCGCGGGACCGAAGTTCACCCCTCCACTTT.